The text below deals with one T cell receptor beta chain. The record originates from a study of shared clonotypes between healthy human individuals. Using immunoSEQ multiplex PCR, the repertoire was profiled, and TCRdb retains in-frame clones only, with some absent. The profile shows approximately 1.5 million clones, 95% to 99% of them singletons. Input material: naive CD4+ T cells sorted from blood. The subset here: CD45RA+ positively selected. The TCR originated in a man aged 25-40 years in good health.

The CDR3 coding sequence is TGTGCCTGGCAGACGGGGGGGACAGATACGCAGTATTTT. Protein product: CAWQTGGTDTQYF. The chain is built from TRBV30 and TRBJ2-3, with 8 bases matching TRBD2. The CDR3 runs 13 residues. Trimming at V came to 5 bases and at J to 3 bases, leaving 4 bases not matched to a gene. Germline V CDR1 and CDR2: GTSNPN, SVGIG (reference sequence). The complete variable domain, with remaining parts taken from reference TRBV30 and TRBJ2-3, reads SQTIHQWPATLVQPVGSPLSLECTVEGTSNPNLYWYRQAAGRGLQLLFYSVGIGQISSEVPQNLSASRPQDRQFILSSKKLLLSDSGFYLCAWQTGGTDTQYFGPGTRLTVL.